The clone carrying this T cell receptor beta chain appeared once. The antigen remains undetermined. Noted treatment: about 20 received Ad26.COV2.S at low or high dose, single or two shots; 5 received placebo; per-sample allocation not given. Collection of the samples took place on day 63 after the first injection of vaccine or placebo. The individual, an adult aged 18-55 years, was a donor in Boston. Here immunoSEQ multiplex PCR was the method, and the copy in TCRdb shows in-frame clones only, minus some. The table includes about 350,000 clones, 70% to 90% detected once. The data derive from a study of Ad26.COV2.S vaccination and SARS-CoV-2 variants. Background on the study: Intramuscular Ad26.COV2.S at 5x10^10 or 1x10^11 viral particles.

Study-level findings and limits: From the TCR breadth and depth analyses, total T cell responses may have been underestimated.

The V end lost 4 bases, the J end lost 1 base, and 16 bases lay between the germline ends. The CDR3 is made up of 17 amino acids. From germline, CDR1 is LGHNA and CDR2 YNFKEQ. The receptor's source is a person aged 18-60 years who received the Ad26.COV2.S COVID-19 vaccine or a placebo. The sample in question was peripheral blood, obtained in a trial of Ad26.COV2.S vaccine versus placebo. The chain employs TRBV4-2 and TRBJ2-2, with D perhaps TRBD2 (5 bases). CDR3 sequence: CASSRSSRTLNTGELFF. The CDR3 DNA reads as TGTGCCAGCAGCCGATCATCCCGGACTCTGAACACCGGGGAGCTGTTTTTT.